The 23 T cell receptor beta chains below all came from one sample that was sequenced in a study of blood T cells in healthy people across ages. The second PCR ran about 6 to 12 cycles with a sample-barcoded 5' primer and J-beta primers. TCRdb ran MiXCR on the 5' RACE reads and lists one entry per CDR3 protein. The sample records 1.2 million to 1.5 million distinct CDR3 sequences, around 42% being singletons. Input material: blood. Receptors originate from a woman aged 18 to 35 in good health.

The V gene is TRBV7-9, the J gene TRBJ2-5; D gene unclear. Deletions cut 3 bases from V and 2 bases from J, with 10 bases between. This CDR3 comprises 14 residues. Germline V lookup: CDR1 SEHNR, CDR2 FQNEAQ (reference sequence). CDR3: CASSFSYRQETQYF. CDR3 DNA: TGTGCCAGCAGCTTCTCCTACCGACAAGAGACCCAGTACTTC.

The chain links TRBV4-2 to TRBJ1-5; a possible D gene is TRBD1 (5 bases). The CDR3 spans 15 residues. The V end lost 4 bases, the J end lost 4 bases, and 14 bases lay between the germline ends. CDR1 and CDR2 (germline): LGHNA, YNFKEQ. CDR3 in DNA: TGTGCCAGCAGCCCGACGTGGGCAGGGAATCAGCCCCAGCATTTT. Amino acids: CASSPTWAGNQPQHF.

This chain joins TRBV13 and TRBJ2-4; tentative D call: TRBD2 (6 bases). The CDR3 loop spans 14 amino acids. The germline V gene has CDR1 PRHDT and CDR2 FYEKMQ (reference sequence). Trimming shortened V by 6 bases and J by 5 bases, and 14 bases separated the two germline ends. DNA for the CDR3: TGTGCCAGCAGGTTTCGCGGGGCGGAAAACATTCAGTACTTC. This sequence encodes CASRFRGAENIQYF.

The chain carries TRBV25-1 and TRBJ1-1; no firm D call. This CDR3 contains 12 residues. Germline CDR1 MGHDK, CDR2 SYGVNS. V lost 8 bases and J lost 1, with 8 bases in between. The CDR3 protein is CASAYGNTEAFF. The CDR3 bases are TGTGCCAGCGCCTATGGGAACACTGAAGCTTTCTTT. Full variable domain (outside the CDR3, taken from reference TRBV25-1 and TRBJ1-1): EADIYQTPRYLVIGTGKKITLECSQTMGHDKMYWYQQDPGMELHLIHYSYGVNSTEKGDLSSESTVSRIRTEHFPLTLESARPSHTSQYLCASAYGNTEAFFGQGTRLTVV.

This rearrangement joins TRBV14 to TRBJ2-6; no clear D gene. The length of the CDR3 is 19 residues. CDR1 is SGHDN and CDR2 is FVKESK in the germline V gene. Trimming pared 4 bases from V and 0 bases from J, leaving 19 bases between. The CDR3 loop is CASSPRLAPSHSGANVLTF. As DNA, the CDR3 is TGTGCCAGCAGCCCCCGTTTGGCTCCGTCACACTCTGGGGCCAACGTCCTGACTTTC.

This clonotype turned up a few times. The rearrangement links TRBV7-2 to TRBJ2-1, with D unresolved. The V end was cut by 1 base, the J end by 4 bases, with 8 bases between. The CDR3 length is 14 residues. Looked up from germline, CDR1 is SGHTA and CDR2 is FQGNSA. The CDR3 bases are TGTGCCAGCAGCTTAGATGCGGCTTACAATGAGCAGTTCTTC. Encoded protein: CASSLDAAYNEQFF.

V gene TRBV7-9 combines with J gene TRBJ2-5; possibly TRBD2 for D (6 bases). The germline V gene has CDR1 SEHNR and CDR2 FQNEAQ (reference sequence). The CDR3 is 18 residues long. V lost 2 bases and J 2 bases, leaving 21 bases between the germline ends. CDR3 sequence (DNA): TGTGCCAGCAGCTTAACCCCCCTCCACTGGGAGGAACAAGAGACCCAGTACTTC. It encodes CASSLTPLHWEEQETQYF.

The genes are TRBV6-1 and TRBJ2-2; 8 nucleotides line up with TRBD1. The CDR3 extends over 16 amino acids. CDR1 MNHNS and CDR2 SASEGT come from the germline V gene. Trimming cost V 3 bases and J 8 bases; bases outside gene matches: 11. The chain's CDR3 is CASSETSGGAAGELFF. The CDR3 DNA sequence: TGTGCCAGCAGTGAGACCTCAGGGGGCGCGGCGGGGGAGCTGTTTTTT.

V and J are TRBV28 and TRBJ1-2; D unclear. The CDR3 covers 14 residues. Between the trimmed V and J ends, which lost 4 bases and 4 bases, there was a span of 13 bases. CDR1 and CDR2 (germline): MDHEN, SYDVKM. The CDR3 protein is CASSSMDAGYGYTF. As DNA, the CDR3 is TGTGCCAGCAGTTCCATGGACGCAGGCTATGGCTACACCTTC.

The chain combines TRBV6-4 with TRBJ1-1; TRBD1 matches at 7 bases. V lost 6 bases, J lost 1 base, and 5 bases stayed unmatched. Germline V gives CDR1 MRHNA, CDR2 SNTAGT. The CDR3 is 14 amino acids. CDR3 nucleotide sequence: TGTGCCAGCAGCGAGAGGGGGCCGAACACTGAAGCTTTCTTT. It yields the protein CASSERGPNTEAFF.

This clonotype appeared a few times. The chain combines TRBV6-5 with TRBJ1-1; D gene ambiguous. The V and J ends lost 0 bases and 0 bases respectively, with 17 bases between them. Germline V gene sequence: CDR1 MNHEY, CDR2 SVGAGI. The CDR3 contains 18 residues. The CDR3 sequence is CASSYSISSSVLNTEAFF. The DNA of the CDR3 is TGTGCCAGCAGTTACTCGATTAGTTCGTCGGTTTTGAACACTGAAGCTTTCTTT.

The sample holds many counts of this clonotype. The chain has TRBV5-1 and TRBJ2-3; TRBD2 matches at 10 bases. This CDR3 contains 16 residues. Germline V lookup: CDR1 SGHRS, CDR2 YFSETQ. Trimming took 4 bases from V and 2 from J; bases not matched to a gene: 7. CDR3 sequence reads: CASSQSTSGFTDTQYF. The DNA for the CDR3 is TGCGCCAGCAGCCAATCGACTAGCGGGTTCACAGATACGCAGTATTTT.

V is TRBV2 and J is TRBJ1-4; a possible D gene is TRBD1 (5 bases). V shed 6 bases and J shed 7 bases, with 12 bases lying between them. Germline V gives CDR1 SNHLY, CDR2 FYNNEI. CDR3 length equals 13 residues. In nucleotides, the CDR3 is TGTGCCAGCAGGAGGGGTGGAGGTGAAAAACTGTTTTTT. Its protein product is CASRRGGGEKLFF.

This clonotype was detected only a few times. The V and J genes are TRBV5-1 and TRBJ2-1; D remains unclear. The CDR3 is made up of 11 amino acids. Trimming stripped 0 bases from V and 15 bases from J, with 10 bases between. The germline V gene encodes CDR1 SGHRS and CDR2 YFSETQ. CDR3 in DNA: TGCGCCAGCAGCTTGGATCTAACTCGGTTCTTC. It specifies CASSLDLTRFF.

This clonotype occurred many times. The chain has TRBV20-1 and TRBJ2-5; D is unresolved. The CDR3 loop spans 15 amino acids. The germline V gene encodes CDR1 DFQATT and CDR2 SNEGSKA (reference sequence). Trimming pared 0 bases from V and 4 bases from J, leaving 15 bases between. The CDR3 spells CSAREAENSRETQYF. Written as DNA, the CDR3 is TGCAGTGCTAGAGAGGCGGAAAATTCCAGAGAGACCCAGTACTTC.

This rearrangement joins TRBV12-3 or TRBV12-4 to TRBJ2-3, with 8 bases aligning to TRBD1. Trimming removed 5 bases from V and 2 bases from J; junction bases left unmatched: 6. The CDR3 extends over 15 amino acids. The CDR3, as DNA: TGTGCCAGCAGTCGACCGACAGGGGTCACAGATACGCAGTATTTT. Its translation is CASSRPTGVTDTQYF.

This clonotype was detected a few times. The V and J genes are TRBV29-1 and TRBJ2-3; no clear D gene. Trimming took 6 bases from V and 1 from J, leaving 14 bases between them. Germline values: CDR1 SQVTM, CDR2 ANQGSEA. The CDR3 runs to 14 residues. The CDR3 region is CSVGSVGRTDTQYF. The CDR3 DNA reads TGCAGCGTGGGCTCGGTGGGTCGCACAGATACGCAGTATTTT.

The chain combines TRBV27 with TRBJ2-1, with TRBD2 matching 10 bases. The J call is doubtful: the DNA matches TRBJ2-7 better. CDR3 length equals 15 residues. Germline V CDR1 and CDR2: MNHEY, SMNVEV (reference sequence). The CDR3 sequence: CASSSIAGGYNEQYF. The CDR3 coding sequence is TGTGCCAGCAGTTCCATAGCGGGGGGATACAATGAGCAGTACTTC.

V usage is TRBV20-1 and J usage is TRBJ2-4; 8 bases fit TRBD1. The closer fit of TRBJ2-7 to the DNA end suggests the J call may be wrong. Germline-derived CDR1 and CDR2 are DFQATT and SNEGSKA (reference sequence). The CDR3 covers 15 residues. CDR3 bases: TGCAGTGCTAGAAATACAGGGGGATCAAGAGACGAGCAGTACTTC. Amino acids: CSARNTGGSRDEQYF.

This clonotype came up once. Compared with germline, one end of the junction differs, possibly owing to a read error. The gene calls are TRBV7-2 and TRBJ1-1; D is unclear. The CDR3 covers 16 residues. Per the germline V gene, CDR1 is SGHTA and CDR2 is FQGNSA. The CDR3 loop is CAGSLDTGRMNTEAFF. The CDR3 bases are TGTGCCGGCAGCTTAGATACGGGTAGAATGAACACTGAAGCTTTCTTT.

The chain combines TRBV2 with TRBJ2-5; D uncertain. Germline values: CDR1 SNHLY, CDR2 FYNNEI. CDR3 size: 14 residues. With 0 bases removed from V and 8 bases from J, the gap between germline ends came to 13 bases. The CDR3 DNA follows: TGTGCCAGCAGTGAAGCGGGCAGTAAGAGAACCCAGTACTTC. Translation gives CASSEAGSKRTQYF.

This clonotype has a handful of counts. The rearrangement links TRBV6-1 to TRBJ1-2; D unclear. Trimming shortened V by 6 bases and J by 2 bases, and 16 bases separated the two germline ends. Germline V lookup: CDR1 MNHNS, CDR2 SASEGT. This CDR3 region has 15 residues. In DNA, the CDR3 is TGTGCCAGCAGCCCTGCGAGAGCGGGCAACTATGGCTACACCTTC. This translates into CASSPARAGNYGYTF.

The chain couples TRBV3-1 to TRBJ2-1; the match to TRBD2 covers 12 bases. V gave up 6 bases and J gave up 4 bases; unmatched junction bases: 4. This CDR3 comprises 15 residues. Germline V gene lookup returns CDR1 LGHDT and CDR2 YNNKEL (reference sequence). This CDR3 is CASRRGLAGYNEQFF. In nucleotides, the CDR3 is TGTGCCAGCAGACGAGGACTAGCGGGATACAATGAGCAGTTCTTC.